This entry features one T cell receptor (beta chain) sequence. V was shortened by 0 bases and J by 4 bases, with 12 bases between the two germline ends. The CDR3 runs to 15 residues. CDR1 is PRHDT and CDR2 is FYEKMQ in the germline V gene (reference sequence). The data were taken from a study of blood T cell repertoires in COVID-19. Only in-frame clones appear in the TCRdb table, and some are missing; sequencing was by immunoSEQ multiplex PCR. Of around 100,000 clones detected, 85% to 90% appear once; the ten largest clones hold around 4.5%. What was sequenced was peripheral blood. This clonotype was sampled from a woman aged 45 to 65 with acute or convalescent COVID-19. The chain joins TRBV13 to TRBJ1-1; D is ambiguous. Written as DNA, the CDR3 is TGTGCCAGCAGCTTAGGGAGTCTAGGTAGCACTGAAGCTTTCTTT. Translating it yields CASSLGSLGSTEAFF.